This TCR beta chain was sequenced in a study of blood T cell repertoires in COVID-19. Assay used: immunoSEQ multiplex PCR; TCRdb lists only in-frame clones, some missing. The sample holds more than 200,000 clones, over 65% seen once. Trimming cost V 7 bases and J 6 bases; bases outside gene matches: 7. CDR3 size: 12 residues. Germline lookup yields CDR1 SQVTM and CDR2 ANQGSEA. This TCR was sampled from a woman aged 70-85 years with active or convalescent COVID-19. The sequenced sample was peripheral blood. The chain combines TRBV29-1 with TRBJ2-3, with 7 bases that match TRBD2. CDR3 nucleotides: TGCAGCGGTGGGGGGGACGGGGATACGCAGTATTTT. The encoded protein is CSGGGDGDTQYF.